The source of this T cell receptor beta chain is a study of blood T cell repertoires in COVID-19. Overall study: Some COVID-19 samples were acute and others convalescent; all came from the United States, Italy and Spain. The analysed material was cDNA or gDNA that came from T cells, B-cell-depleted T cells, or PBMCs.

Germline V gene sequence: CDR1 MNHEY, CDR2 SVGEGT. V was pared by 6 bases and J by 10 bases, with 7 bases of the junction left unmatched. The CDR3 totals 13 residues. Original processing notes: Amplification of reference gene primers was used by the study to estimate nucleated cell counts. Method: immunoSEQ multiplex PCR; TCRdb's copy keeps in-frame clones and lacks some. D and trimming were read from the DNA, whereas the V and J calls and clone size are those reported in that table. The sample comprises about 310,000 clones, roughly 87% of which are singletons, and 1% rests with the top ten. V and J are TRBV6-2 or TRBV6-3 and TRBJ2-1; the match to TRBD2 covers 9 bases. What was sequenced was peripheral blood. This clonotype was obtained from a man aged 45 to 65 with active or convalescent COVID-19. The DNA of the CDR3 is TGTGCCAGCAGCCTTCTAGCGGGGACAGAGCAGTTCTTC. This translates into CASSLLAGTEQFF.